The rows below give T cell receptor beta chains drawn from one sample of a study of blood T cell repertoires in COVID-19. Profiled with immunoSEQ multiplex PCR; TCRdb holds only in-frame clones, not every one. The sample contains 200,000 to 250,000 clones, approximately 86% of which appear only once. The sequencing sample was made of PBMCs or T cells enriched from blood (not recorded which). These TCRs come from a woman between 45 and 65 years old with acute COVID-19. Both conserved end residues are part of each CDR3. A D gene is named only where the DNA matches it firmly. Size values are once, few and many counts, or a class for expanded clones, and some rows have none.

J: TRBJ1-6; D: -; size: few; V: TRBV28; CDR3: CASSFSGVGSPLHF; DNA: TGTGCCAGCAGTTTTTCAGGGGTTGGTTCACCCCTCCACTTT
J: TRBJ1-5; D: -; size: -; V: TRBV5-6; CDR3: CASSLTGWAGSAQHF; DNA: TGTGCCAGCAGCTTGACAGGGTGGGCCGGTTCAGCCCAGCATTTT
J: TRBJ1-5; D: -; size: -; V: TRBV9; CDR3: CASSARGAGNQPQHF; DNA: TGTGCCAGCAGTGCCAGAGGGGCGGGAAATCAGCCCCAGCATTTT
J: TRBJ1-1; D: -; size: once; V: TRBV14; CDR3: CASSLPDSSEAFF; DNA: TGTGCCAGCAGCCTTCCTGACAGTTCTGAAGCTTTCTTT
J: TRBJ1-6; D: TRBD1; size: -; V: TRBV19; CDR3: CASRQGPRGNSPLHF; DNA: TGTGCCAGTAGACAGGGGCCACGGGGTAATTCACCCCTCCACTTT
J: TRBJ1-2; D: TRBD1; size: -; V: TRBV29-1; CDR3: CSVRDRALHGYTF; DNA: TGCAGCGTTAGGGACAGGGCTCTACATGGCTACACCTTC
J: TRBJ1-2; D: -; size: -; V: TRBV4-3; CDR3: CASSQGGGGGNYGYTF; DNA: TGCGCCAGCAGCCAAGGTGGGGGGGGCGGAAACTATGGCTACACCTTC
J: TRBJ2-3; D: -; size: -; V: TRBV30; CDR3: CAWSLGATDTQYF; DNA: TGTGCCTGGAGTCTGGGGGCCACAGATACGCAGTATTTT
J: TRBJ1-1; D: -; size: -; V: TRBV28; CDR3: CASTQMNTEAFF; DNA: TGTGCCAGCACCCAAATGAACACTGAAGCTTTCTTT
J: TRBJ1-4; D: TRBD1; size: -; V: TRBV5-1; CDR3: CASSGGTGGSTNEKLFF; DNA: TGCGCCAGCAGCGGCGGGACAGGGGGATCAACTAATGAAAAACTGTTTTTT
J: TRBJ2-3; D: TRBD2; size: -; V: TRBV7-8; CDR3: CASSQRLAGSTDTQYF; DNA: TGTGCCAGCAGCCAACGACTAGCGGGTAGTACAGATACGCAGTATTTT
J: TRBJ1-5; D: TRBD1; size: -; V: TRBV7-2; CDR3: CASSLAGFDRDQPQHF; DNA: TGTGCCAGCAGCTTAGCCGGGTTCGACAGGGACCAGCCCCAGCATTTT
J: TRBJ2-3; D: TRBD2; size: -; V: TRBV5-1; CDR3: CASSSGLAGSTDTQYF; DNA: TGCGCCAGCAGCTCCGGACTAGCGGGGAGCACAGATACGCAGTATTTT
J: TRBJ2-2; D: TRBD2; size: once; V: TRBV7-3; CDR3: CASSPRVSGLTGELFF; DNA: TGTGCCAGCAGCCCCCGGGTTAGCGGGTTGACCGGGGAGCTGTTTTTT
J: TRBJ1-1; D: TRBD1; size: -; V: TRBV30; CDR3: CAWSYTFSFPGQANFMDTEAFF; DNA: TGTGCCTGGAGTTACACCTTTAGCTTTCCGGGACAGGCAAACTTTATGGACACTGAAGCTTTCTTT
J: TRBJ1-5; D: TRBD1; size: few; V: TRBV19; CDR3: CASSLGTGNFRPQHF; DNA: TGTGCCAGTAGTCTCGGGACAGGGAATTTTCGGCCCCAGCATTTT
J: TRBJ1-2; D: -; size: -; V: TRBV6-2/TRBV6-3; CDR3: CASSYSTNNYGYTF; DNA: TGTGCCAGCAGTTACTCGACAAATAACTATGGCTACACCTTC
J: TRBJ2-5; D: -; size: -; V: TRBV6-4; CDR3: CASSREGGETQYF; DNA: TGTGCCAGCAGCCGGGAAGGGGGAGAGACCCAGTACTTC
J: TRBJ1-1; D: TRBD1; size: many; V: TRBV28; CDR3: CASSFARGRNTEAFF; DNA: TGTGCCAGCAGTTTCGCTAGGGGGCGGAACACTGAAGCTTTCTTT
J: TRBJ2-1; D: TRBD2; size: -; V: TRBV7-9; CDR3: CASSLRGLAGVNEQFF; DNA: TGTGCCAGCAGCCTAAGGGGACTAGCGGGAGTAAATGAGCAGTTCTTC
J: TRBJ1-6; D: TRBD1; size: -; V: TRBV6-5; CDR3: CASSYGTGNSPLHF; DNA: TGTGCCAGCAGTTACGGGACAGGGAATTCACCCCTCCACTTT
J: TRBJ1-1; D: -; size: -; V: TRBV5-1; CDR3: CASSEVGTEAFF; DNA: TGCGCCAGCAGCGAGGTTGGGACTGAAGCTTTCTTT
J: TRBJ1-5; D: -; size: -; V: TRBV28; CDR3: CASSLRPGSGNQPQHF; DNA: TGTGCCAGCAGTTTACGCCCGGGGTCGGGCAATCAGCCCCAGCATTTT
J: TRBJ2-5; D: TRBD2; size: -; V: TRBV7-2; CDR3: CASSLGGLAYRETQYF; DNA: TGTGCCAGCAGCCTCGGGGGACTAGCATATCGGGAGACCCAGTACTTC
J: TRBJ2-7; D: TRBD1; size: -; V: TRBV27; CDR3: CASSLWGTGDYYEQYF; DNA: TGTGCCAGCAGTTTATGGGGGACAGGGGACTACTACGAGCAGTACTTC
J: TRBJ2-7; D: TRBD2; size: -; V: TRBV28; CDR3: CASSSSLAGVVGEQYF; DNA: TGTGCCAGCAGTTCTTCCTTAGCGGGAGTTGTGGGCGAGCAGTACTTC
J: TRBJ2-4; D: -; size: -; V: TRBV6-6; CDR3: CASSNQGSRAKNIQYF; DNA: TGTGCCAGCAGCAATCAGGGGTCGCGGGCCAAAAACATTCAGTACTTC
J: TRBJ1-2; D: TRBD1; size: -; V: TRBV7-9; CDR3: CASSDSDRSGDGYTF; DNA: TGTGCCAGCAGCGACTCGGACAGGAGCGGAGATGGCTACACCTTC
J: TRBJ2-3; D: -; size: -; V: TRBV5-1; CDR3: CASRPGGSLLDTQYF; DNA: TGCGCCAGCAGACCTGGAGGCTCGCTTCTGGATACGCAGTATTTT
J: TRBJ2-5; D: -; size: -; V: TRBV19; CDR3: CASSIGQVYQETQYF; DNA: TGTGCCAGTAGTATAGGACAGGTGTACCAAGAGACCCAGTACTTC
J: TRBJ2-3; D: -; size: -; V: TRBV7-2; CDR3: CASSPDRPTVWADTQYF; DNA: TGTGCCAGCAGCCCCGATCGGCCGACAGTCTGGGCAGATACGCAGTATTTT
J: TRBJ1-6; D: TRBD1; size: -; V: TRBV4-2; CDR3: CASSQDPGQGNSPLHF; DNA: TGTGCCAGCAGCCAAGATCCGGGACAGGGGAATTCACCCCTCCACTTT
J: TRBJ2-1; D: TRBD1; size: -; V: TRBV7-3; CDR3: CASSLAGQGYNEQFF; DNA: TGTGCCAGCAGCTTAGCGGGACAGGGCTACAATGAGCAGTTCTTC
J: TRBJ1-2; D: -; size: -; V: TRBV28; CDR3: CASHPGGFYGYTF; DNA: TGTGCCAGCCACCCGGGGGGCTTTTATGGCTACACCTTC
J: TRBJ2-7; D: -; size: -; V: TRBV3-1/TRBV3-2; CDR3: CASSQPRDFFYEQYF; DNA: TGTGCCAGCAGCCAACCACGGGACTTCTTCTACGAGCAGTACTTC